Sequencing of this T cell receptor beta chain was carried out in a study of circulating and synovial CD4+ cells in juvenile arthritis. General study results and limits: Measured synovium overlap likely understates the true shared repertoire. Compared with bulk blood, circulating pathogenic-like lymphocytes shared substantially more CDR3 sequences with synovial T cells.

Note on this clone: Antigen specificity is unknown.

CDR3 length: 15 amino acids. Germline trimming cut 5 bases from V and 10 bases from J; bases unmatched to any gene: 11. The germline gives CDR1 SGHTS, CDR2 YDEGEE. The repertoire was sequenced with immunoSEQ multiplex PCR; TCRdb's copy has only in-frame clones and lacks some. The sample has 25,000 to 35,000 clones, just under 95% seen once; the top ten hold 2.5% to 3%. The chain is built from TRBV5-8 and TRBJ1-6, with 8 positions matching TRBD1. Sequenced: CD4+ T cells from blood. The clonotype was recovered from a human donor with juvenile idiopathic arthritis. The CDR3 sequence: CASSFWTGNGSPLHF. The CDR3 bases are TGTGCCAGCAGTTTTTGGACAGGGAACGGGTCACCCCTCCACTTT.